This T cell receptor (beta chain) was profiled in a study of glioma-infiltrating T cells after dendritic cell vaccination. In the study overall: Autologous tumor lysate was loaded overnight onto monocyte-derived dendritic cells grown less than 8 days with IL-4 and GM-CSF.

Patients had residual fresh-frozen tumor tissue and more than two years of survival data. The V and J ends lost 5 bases and 5 bases respectively, with 16 bases between them. Per germline, CDR1 SGHDT and CDR2 YYEEEE. There are 14 residues in the CDR3. The immunoSEQ assay amplified TCRB CDR3 from up to 2 ug DNA. Primers: 60 V beta forward and 13 J beta reverse. The method was immunoSEQ multiplex PCR; TCRdb's version includes in-frame clones alone and lacks a portion of them. The sample consists of about 90,000 clones, 85% to 90% of them appearing once. The source was blood, collected before dendritic cell vaccination. This TCR was sampled from a human donor with glioblastoma. The chain carries TRBV5-6 and TRBJ2-5, with D perhaps TRBD1 (5 bases). CDR3 loop: CASRIGAHGETQYF. The DNA of the CDR3 is TGTGCCAGCAGGATAGGGGCCCACGGGGAGACCCAGTACTTC.